The next 7 T cell receptor beta chains were all read from a single sample in a study of blood T cell repertoires in COVID-19. The repertoire was sequenced with immunoSEQ multiplex PCR; TCRdb's copy has only in-frame clones and lacks some. This table holds about 240,000 clones, about 88% found once. Sequencing was done on a sample of peripheral blood. These receptors were taken from a woman aged 70 to 79 with active or convalescent COVID-19.

The chain joins TRBV9 to TRBJ2-1; D is unresolved. V lost 4 bases, J lost 0 bases, and 11 bases lay in between. This CDR3 comprises 15 residues. CDR1 SGDLS and CDR2 YYNGEE come from the germline V gene. The CDR3 nucleotides are TGTGCCAGCAGCTTCGGTAGGAGCTCCTACAATGAGCAGTTCTTC. This sequence encodes CASSFGRSSYNEQFF. The variable domain in full, completed from reference TRBV9 and TRBJ2-1, reads DSGVTQTPKHLITATGQRVTLRCSPRSGDLSVYWYQQSLDQGLQFLIQYYNGEERAKGNILERFSAQQFPDLHSELNLSSLELGDSALYFCASSFGRSSYNEQFFGPGTRLTVL.

This chain joins TRBV9 and TRBJ2-1; 7 nucleotides line up with TRBD1. Per the germline V gene, CDR1 is SGDLS and CDR2 is YYNGEE. V trimming: 4 bases; J trimming: 6 bases; junction bases outside the gene matches: 13. This CDR3 is built from 16 residues. CDR3 sequence reads: CASSQSTTGWANEQFF. The CDR3 DNA is TGTGCCAGCAGCCAAAGTACGACAGGGTGGGCCAATGAGCAGTTCTTC. The variable domain in full, with the rest retrieved from reference TRBV9 and TRBJ2-1, is DSGVTQTPKHLITATGQRVTLRCSPRSGDLSVYWYQQSLDQGLQFLIQYYNGEERAKGNILERFSAQQFPDLHSELNLSSLELGDSALYFCASSQSTTGWANEQFFGPGTRLTVL.

In DNA form, the CDR3 reads TGTGCCAGCAGTGGACAGGGGACGGACACTGAAGCTTTCTTT. Its translation: CASSGQGTDTEAFF. This chain links TRBV2 with TRBJ1-1, with 8 bases aligning to TRBD1. Trimming at V came to 4 bases and at J to 3 bases, leaving 4 bases not matched to a gene. CDR3 length: 14 amino acids. Germline CDR1 is SNHLY and CDR2 is FYNNEI.

This chain connects TRBV7-3 to TRBJ2-2; TRBD1 matches at 8 bases. CDR3 length: 16 amino acids. J lost 7 bases, V lost 5 bases, and 12 bases had no gene match. The germline CDR1 and CDR2 sequences are SGHTA and FQGTGA. CDR3 sequence reads: CASSIAGTGVVGELFF. Here the CDR3 DNA reads TGTGCCAGCAGCATAGCCGGGACAGGAGTTGTCGGGGAGCTGTTTTTT. The complete variable domain, with remaining parts taken from reference TRBV7-3 and TRBJ2-2, reads GAGVSQTPSNKVTEKGKYVELRCDPISGHTALYWYRQSLGQGPEFLIYFQGTGAADDSGLPNDRFFAVRPEGSVSTLKIQRTERGDSAVYLCASSIAGTGVVGELFFGEGSRLTVL.

This chain joins TRBV5-1 and TRBJ1-1; D not resolved. V lost 0 bases to trimming and J lost 10 bases, with 22 bases between them. CDR1 and CDR2 from the germline V gene are SGHRS and YFSETQ. The CDR3 is 16 residues long. The DNA for the CDR3 is TGCGCCAGCAGCTTGGAAATTCACCCAGAGGGTCCTCCAGCTTTCTTT. Translation gives CASSLEIHPEGPPAFF.

Worth noting for this clone: The junction and the germline gene differ at one end; a read error may be behind it. The chain carries TRBV23-1 and TRBJ2-7, with D maybe TRBD2 (5 bases). TRBV23-1 is identified as an open reading frame with a role that is uncertain. This CDR3 is built from 10 residues. CDR3 sequence (DNA): TGCGCCAGCAGTCAGGGGAGATGGCACTTC. This codes for CASSQGRWHF.

The chain carries TRBV5-8 and TRBJ2-2, with 9 bases lining up with TRBD1. From germline, CDR1 is SGHTS and CDR2 YDEGEE. Trimming removed 0 bases from V and 8 bases from J; junction bases left unmatched: 5. This CDR3 is built from 15 residues. CDR3 sequence reads: CASSLGDRVSGELFF. In DNA form, the CDR3 reads TGTGCCAGCAGCTTGGGGGACAGGGTGAGTGGGGAGCTGTTTTTT. Together with reference TRBV5-8 and TRBJ2-2, the CDR3 gives the full variable domain: EAGVTQSPTHLIKTRGQQATLRCSPISGHTSVYWYQQALGLGLQFLLWYDEGEERNRGNFPPRFSGRQFPNYSSELNVNALELEDSALYLCASSLGDRVSGELFFGEGSRLTVL.